The 2 T cell receptor beta chains in this list originate from one sample, sequenced in a study of OX40 agonist ivuxolimab in advanced cancers. Here immunoSEQ multiplex PCR was the method, and the copy in TCRdb shows in-frame clones only, minus some. The sample shows 30,000 to 40,000 clones, about 83% of them seen only once. Source: CD4+ or CD8+ T cells sorted from blood, taken in a trial of the OX40 agonist ivuxolimab. The source of these receptors is an adult with an advanced solid tumor such as melanoma, head and neck, liver or kidney cancer.

This clone was detected only once. This rearrangement joins TRBV27 to TRBJ2-7; a possible D gene is TRBD1 (5 bases). Germline V gene data show CDR1 as MNHEY and CDR2 as SMNVEV (reference sequence). CDR3 length: 15 amino acids. Deletions cut 5 bases from V and 0 bases from J, with 14 bases between. This chain's CDR3 is CASSPQDTFSYEQYF. DNA of the CDR3: TGTGCCAGCAGTCCACAGGACACCTTCTCCTACGAGCAGTACTTC.

The chain employs TRBV12-5 and TRBJ2-2; the D gene is possibly TRBD1 (6 bases). V dropped 6 bases and J dropped 5 bases, with 22 bases sitting between them. This CDR3 has 17 amino acids. Germline assignment: CDR1 LGHNT and CDR2 FRNRAP. The CDR3 nucleotides are TGTGCTAGTGGAACTGAAAGAACACAGGGTTGGACCGGGGAGCTGTTTTTT. Translated, it gives CASGTERTQGWTGELFF.